This T cell receptor (beta chain) was found in a study of blood T cell repertoires in COVID-19. Overall study: Donors in the United States, Italy and Spain gave samples during acute or convalescent COVID-19. The analysed material was cDNA or gDNA that came from T cells, B-cell-depleted T cells, or PBMCs.

Repertoires were generated with immunoSEQ multiplex PCR, while TCRdb's copy carries only in-frame clones and drops some. The table records about 250,000 clones, about 84% of them present only once. Enrollment of patients from Seattle took place during active infection, with longitudinal follow-up. The germline CDR1 and CDR2 sequences are SGHRS and YFSETQ. The CDR3 extends over 15 amino acids. Trimming took 5 bases from V and 4 from J, leaving 19 bases between them. Sequenced material: peripheral blood. The rearrangement joins TRBV5-1 to TRBJ2-7; D is possibly TRBD2 (5 bases). The TCR was taken from a woman aged 80 or older with COVID-19, enrolled during active disease. In nucleotides, the CDR3 is TGCGCCAGCAGAGCAAGCCCCCGGGGTTTATACGAGCAGTACTTC. This sequence encodes CASRASPRGLYEQYF.